This record covers a single T cell receptor (beta chain). Antigen unknown. The V segment lost 4 bases and the J segment 1 base; nucleotides outside the gene matches: 5. Germline V gene lookup returns CDR1 SEHNR and CDR2 FQNEAQ (reference sequence). This CDR3 is 16 amino acids long. This sample was included in a study of T cells in localized non-small cell lung cancer. Study-level findings and limits: The appearance of a median approximately 57 of the top 100 tumor clones was seen in adjacent lung. Longer overall survival was linked to higher blood T cell density.

TCRdb's copy holds only in-frame clones and misses some; the assay was immunoSEQ multiplex PCR. The table lists fewer than 90,000 clones, over 70% of them singletons. Sequenced material: PBMCs, taken before any cancer treatment. The rearrangement uses TRBV7-9 and TRBJ2-5, with 11 bases identical to TRBD2. The sequence was collected from a man aged 35 to 69 with stage II squamous cell lung carcinoma. CDR3 nucleotide sequence: TGTGCCAGCAGCTCAACCGGGACTAGCGGCCAAGAGACCCAGTACTTC. Its translation: CASSSTGTSGQETQYF.